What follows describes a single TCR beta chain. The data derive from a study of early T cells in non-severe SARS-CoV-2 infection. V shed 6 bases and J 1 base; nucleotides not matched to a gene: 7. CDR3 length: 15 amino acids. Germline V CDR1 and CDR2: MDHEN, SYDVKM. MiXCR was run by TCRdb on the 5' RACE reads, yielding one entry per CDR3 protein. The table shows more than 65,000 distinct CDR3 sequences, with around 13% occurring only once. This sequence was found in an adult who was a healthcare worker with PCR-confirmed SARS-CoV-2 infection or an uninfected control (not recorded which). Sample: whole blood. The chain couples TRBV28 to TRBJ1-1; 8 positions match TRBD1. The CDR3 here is CASRYDRGGNTEAFF. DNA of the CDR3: TGTGCCAGCAGATACGACAGGGGAGGGAACACTGAAGCTTTCTTT.